The 18 T cell receptor beta chains given below trace back to one sample, sequenced in a study of tumour-infiltrating T cells in Burkitt lymphoma. Data came from immunoSEQ multiplex PCR; TCRdb stores just in-frame clones and leaves some out. The sample lists thousands of clones; 62% were seen once. Material: tumor tissue. These receptors originate from a human donor with diffuse large B-cell lymphoma.

The rearrangement links TRBV27 to TRBJ2-7; 8 bases are shared with TRBD1. The length of the CDR3 is 14 residues. Germline-derived CDR1 and CDR2 are MNHEY and SMNVEV (reference sequence). Trimming cost V 6 bases and J 5 bases; bases outside gene matches: 9. CDR3 in amino acids: CASRYTGGSNEQYF. In DNA, the CDR3 is TGTGCCAGCAGGTATACAGGGGGTTCGAACGAGCAGTACTTC.

The chain employs TRBV5-6 and TRBJ1-3; the D is unclear. The CDR3 has 13 residues. Trimming cost V 4 bases and J 8 bases, with 13 bases left between them. CDR1 is SGHDT, CDR2 YYEEEE, per germline. CDR3 coding DNA: TGTGCCAGCAGCCCGCTTTCTGGGGACACCATATATTTT. This translates into CASSPLSGDTIYF.

This clone was seen a few times. The chain couples TRBV23-1 to TRBJ2-7; D is unresolved. TRBV23-1 is designated an ORF whose function remains uncertain. The CDR3 is 15 residues long. V dropped 0 bases and J dropped 0 bases, with 9 bases sitting between them. The CDR3 bases are TGCGCCAGCAGTCAATCGAAGGATGCCTCCTACGAGCAGTACTTC. Amino acid sequence: CASSQSKDASYEQYF.

This clone was seen a single time. The V call is TRBV2, the J call TRBJ1-5; the match to TRBD1 covers 7 bases. The V gene end was trimmed by 7 bases and the J gene end by 4 bases; junction bases not matched to a gene: 7. Germline loops: CDR1 SNHLY, CDR2 FYNNEI. The CDR3 consists of 14 residues. CDR3 region: CASTVTGPNQPQHF. DNA of the CDR3: TGTGCCAGCACCGTGACAGGGCCAAATCAGCCCCAGCATTTT.

The rearrangement joins TRBV7-2 to TRBJ2-5; no definite D call. V lost 5 bases, J lost 5 bases, and 18 bases lay in between. This CDR3 region has 15 residues. CDR1 is SGHTA, CDR2 FQGNSA, per germline. The CDR3 reads CASSPQSWGWETQYF. CDR3 nucleotides: TGTGCCAGCAGCCCGCAGTCGTGGGGTTGGGAGACCCAGTACTTC. Complete variable domain (other parts from reference TRBV7-2 and TRBJ2-5): GAGVSQSPSNKVTEKGKDVELRCDPISGHTALYWYRQSLGQGLEFLIYFQGNSAPDKSGLPSDRFSAERTGGSVSTLTIQRTQQEDSAVYLCASSPQSWGWETQYFGPGTRLLVL.

The chain has TRBV4-1 and TRBJ1-1; D ambiguous. Trimming left V 5 bases short and J 7 bases short, with 20 bases between. The CDR3 runs to 15 residues. The germline V gene encodes CDR1 MGHRA and CDR2 YSYEKL. In DNA, the CDR3 is TGCGCCAGCAGCTTTTACACCACCTATGCTGATGAAGCTTTCTTT. It encodes CASSFYTTYADEAFF.

The gene calls are TRBV5-1 and TRBJ1-1, with D possibly TRBD1 on 5 matching bases. The germline V gene has CDR1 SGHRS and CDR2 YFSETQ. V was cut by 2 bases and J by 1 base, with 12 bases left in between. The CDR3 extends over 15 amino acids. DNA of the CDR3: TGCGCCAGCAGCTTAGGGGTTCTAGAGAACACTGAAGCTTTCTTT. Its translation: CASSLGVLENTEAFF.

The V call is TRBV6-1, the J call TRBJ1-2; D not resolved. V was clipped by 6 bases and J by 4 bases, with 12 bases between them. Per the germline V gene, CDR1 is MNHNS and CDR2 is SASEGT. The CDR3 contains 13 residues. CDR3 DNA: TGTGCCAGCAGGTTGGAGCCCCTCTATGGCTACACCTTC. Amino acids: CASRLEPLYGYTF.

V and J are TRBV4-1 and TRBJ2-7, with D perhaps TRBD1 (6 bases). Deletions cut 1 base from V and 5 bases from J, with 12 bases between. The CDR3 covers 14 residues. Germline CDR1 is MGHRA and CDR2 is YSYEKL. The CDR3 DNA is TGCGCCAGCAGCCAAGCGTCAGGGGACCACGAGCAGTACTTC. This codes for CASSQASGDHEQYF.

This clone was counted between two and nine times. V is TRBV10-3 and J is TRBJ1-4; 8 bases are a match to TRBD1. V gave up 2 bases and J gave up 5 bases; unmatched junction bases: 4. The CDR3 loop spans 15 amino acids. Germline loops: CDR1 ENHRY, CDR2 SYGVKD. The CDR3 loop reads CAISERTGKNEKLFF. The CDR3 DNA reads TGTGCCATCAGTGAGAGGACAGGGAAAAATGAAAAACTGTTTTTT.

The gene calls are TRBV9 and TRBJ1-1; a possible D gene is TRBD1 (6 bases). The CDR3 extends over 14 amino acids. V was pared by 2 bases and J by 5 bases, with 13 bases between. Germline loops: CDR1 SGDLS, CDR2 YYNGEE. CDR3: CASSVRGGGTEAFF. CDR3 DNA sequence: TGTGCCAGCAGCGTCCGCGGGGGCGGGACTGAAGCTTTCTTT.

The V gene is TRBV29-1, the J gene TRBJ2-3; D unclear. Trimming left V 4 bases short and J 4 bases short, with 3 bases between. This CDR3 is built from 10 residues. The germline gives CDR1 SQVTM, CDR2 ANQGSEA. The DNA of the CDR3 is TGCAGCGTTGCTTCAGATACGCAGTATTTT. Translated, it gives CSVASDTQYF.

The chain uses TRBV19 and TRBJ1-2, with 11 bases matching TRBD1. CDR1 and CDR2 (germline): LNHDA, SQIVND (reference sequence). J gave up 2 bases and V 9 bases, and 8 bases lay outside the gene matches. The length of the CDR3 is 15 residues. CDR3 sequence reads: CASWTGGRLNYGYTF. CDR3 DNA sequence: TGTGCCAGCTGGACAGGGGGCCGATTAAACTATGGCTACACCTTC.

In this sample, this clone turned up a few times. The chain is built from TRBV7-9 and TRBJ1-1; no definite D call. CDR3 length: 13 amino acids. Germline-derived CDR1 and CDR2 are SEHNR and FQNEAQ (reference sequence). Trimming left V 5 bases short and J 8 bases short, with 15 bases between. The CDR3 spells CASSQPKGTEAFF. The CDR3 nucleotides are TGTGCCAGCAGCCAACCCAAAGGAACAGAAGCTTTCTTT. The whole variable domain, remainder taken from reference TRBV7-9 and TRBJ1-1, is DTGVSQNPRHKITKRGQNVTFRCDPISEHNRLYWYRQTLGQGPEFLTYFQNEAQLEKSRLLSDRFSAERPKGSFSTLEIQRTEQGDSAMYLCASSQPKGTEAFFGQGTRLTVV.

This clone was recorded only once. The rearrangement links TRBV15 to TRBJ2-4; 9 bases are shared with TRBD1. Germline V gene sequence: CDR1 LNHNV, CDR2 YYDKDF (reference sequence). The CDR3 spans 14 residues. V shed 5 bases, J shed 5 bases, and the junction held 4 bases outside the gene matches. Here the CDR3 DNA reads TGTGCCACCAGCGATAACAGGGGGCAAAACATTCAGTACTTC. Amino acid sequence: CATSDNRGQNIQYF.

This sequence joins TRBV2 and TRBJ2-5; possibly TRBD2 for D (5 bases). The ends were cut back, 5 bases at V and 5 bases at J, with 9 bases in the middle. Per the germline V gene, CDR1 is SNHLY and CDR2 is FYNNEI. The length of the CDR3 is 12 residues. The CDR3 reads CASSMSGETQYF. The CDR3 DNA reads as TGTGCCAGCAGTATGTCGGGGGAGACCCAGTACTTC. Supplemented by reference TRBV2 and TRBJ2-5, the full variable domain reads EPEVTQTPSHQVTQMGQEVILRCVPISNHLYFYWYRQILGQKVEFLVSFYNNEISEKSEIFDDQFSVERPDGSNFTLKIRSTKLEDSAMYFCASSMSGETQYFGPGTRLLVL.

V is TRBV19 and J is TRBJ1-3, with D maybe TRBD1 (6 bases). Deletions cut 5 bases from V and 2 bases from J, with 13 bases between. The CDR3 extends over 15 amino acids. Germline-derived CDR1 and CDR2 are LNHDA and SQIVND (reference sequence). In DNA, the CDR3 is TGTGCCAGTAGTCCAACAGGGAGCCCTGGAAACACCATATATTTT. Translated: CASSPTGSPGNTIYF.

CDR3 in amino acids: CASSQESRTLYGYTF. The DNA for the CDR3 is TGCGCCAGCAGCCAAGAATCCCGGACTCTCTATGGCTACACCTTC. The V gene is TRBV4-1, the J gene TRBJ1-2; no firm D call. This CDR3 has 15 amino acids. V was shortened by 0 bases and J by 4 bases, with 12 bases between the two germline ends. CDR1 is MGHRA, CDR2 YSYEKL, per germline.